The clone carrying this TCR beta chain was seen a few times. The data stem from a study of response to subunit inactivated influenza vaccine. MiXCR, applied by TCRdb to the RT-PCR reads, yields one record per CDR3 protein. This table has more than 550,000 distinct CDR3 sequences, 10% to 12% appearing once. The CDR3 runs to 14 residues. V lost 5 bases to trimming and J lost 1 base; unmatched junction nucleotides: 2. CDR1 and CDR2 from the germline V gene are DFQATT and SNEGSKA (reference sequence). The sample also formed part of further work on T cells expressing NK-cell markers. That work states: cDNA encoding TCR beta was synthesized via 5'RACE template switching incorporating UMIs. Seven sequenced donors out of eight were HCMV-seropositive, one seronegative. A handful of donors carried dominant NKG2C+ clonotypes that made up about 1.0-7.5% of their CD8+ T cells. These same clonotypes (in a few donors) also led the CD3+CD56-NKG2C+ fraction.

This clonotype was obtained from a man in his fifties or sixties who received an inactivated influenza vaccine. The rearrangement joins TRBV20-1 to TRBJ2-2; 9 bases fit TRBD1. The starting material was PBMCs from blood, obtained on the day of vaccination. Here the CDR3 DNA reads TGCAGTGCTTGGGACAGGGTGAACACCGGGGAGCTGTTTTTT. Its protein product is CSAWDRVNTGELFF.